The clone carrying this T cell receptor beta chain was detected ten times or more. Antigen unknown. It was with unique molecular identifiers that the TCRbeta library was prepared. TCRdb re-analysed the PCR reads in MiXCR, keeping a single row per CDR3 protein. The sample has around 700,000 distinct CDR3 sequences, less than 15% seen once. These data come from a study of T-cell reconstitution after alpha-beta-depleted transplantation in children. Study conclusions and caveats: About two months after transplant, alpha-beta T cells reportedly came from several hundred expanded graft clones. Some patients' high day-60 TCRbeta diversity was traced to surviving recipient T cells and thymic progenitors. It was newly produced T cells that mostly accounted for T-cell counts and diversity one year after transplant.

After removal of 0 bases from V and 6 bases from J, the junction contained 16 bases not matched to a gene. The CDR3 covers 19 residues. Germline loops: CDR1 SQVTM, CDR2 ANQGSEA. This sequence joins TRBV29-1 and TRBJ2-3; 12 bases match TRBD2. This sequence was found in a girl aged 2 to 10 with congenital amegakaryocytic thrombocytopenia, due to receive a stem cell transplant. The sample here was PBMCs, taken before TCRalphabeta/CD19-depleted stem cell transplant. The CDR3 here is CSVEDLALAGGLVIDTQYF. The CDR3 DNA reads TGCAGCGTTGAAGATCTCGCCCTAGCGGGAGGGTTAGTCATCGATACGCAGTATTTT.